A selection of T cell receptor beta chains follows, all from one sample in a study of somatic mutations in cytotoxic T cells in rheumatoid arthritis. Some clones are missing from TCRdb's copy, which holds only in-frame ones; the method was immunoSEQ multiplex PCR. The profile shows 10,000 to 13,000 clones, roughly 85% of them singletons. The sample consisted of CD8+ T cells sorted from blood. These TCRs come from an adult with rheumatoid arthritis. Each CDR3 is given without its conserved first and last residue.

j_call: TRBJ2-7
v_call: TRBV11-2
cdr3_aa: ASSFSPRGPSTYEQY

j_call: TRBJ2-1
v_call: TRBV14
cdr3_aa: ASSRRDNYYYNEQF

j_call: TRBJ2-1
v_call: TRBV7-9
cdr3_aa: ASSSPFIGLEQF

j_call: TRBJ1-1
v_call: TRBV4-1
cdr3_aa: ASSQVSGLSSSNTEAF

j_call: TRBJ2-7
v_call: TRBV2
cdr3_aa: ASSNYEQY

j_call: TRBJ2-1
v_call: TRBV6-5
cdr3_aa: ASSSLVGVVEQF

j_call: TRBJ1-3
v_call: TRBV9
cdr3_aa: ASSVAGAGNTIY

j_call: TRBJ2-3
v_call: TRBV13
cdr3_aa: ASSLGLAGDTQY

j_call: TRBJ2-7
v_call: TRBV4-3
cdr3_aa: ASSQDRIYEQY

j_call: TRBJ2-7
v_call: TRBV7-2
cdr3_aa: ASSSPSRAYEQY

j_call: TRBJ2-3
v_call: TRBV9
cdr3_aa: ASSDLGHSTDTQY

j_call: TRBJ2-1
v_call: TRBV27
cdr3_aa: ASSSGTSGRNEQF

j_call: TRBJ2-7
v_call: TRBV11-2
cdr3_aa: ASSLGGEYYEQY

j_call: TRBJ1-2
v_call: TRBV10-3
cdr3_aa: ALSTGDDYGYT

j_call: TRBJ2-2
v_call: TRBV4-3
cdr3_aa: ASSQGLSAGELF

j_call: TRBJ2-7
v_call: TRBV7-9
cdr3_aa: ASSPPAAPYEQY

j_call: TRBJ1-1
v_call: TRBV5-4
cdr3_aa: ASSFGGAEAF

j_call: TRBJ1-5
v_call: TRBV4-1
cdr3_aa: ASSHVSAGQPQH

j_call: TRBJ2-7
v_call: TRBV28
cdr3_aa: ASSWDRSAYEQY

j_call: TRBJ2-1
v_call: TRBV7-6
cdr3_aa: ASSPLAGERNEQF

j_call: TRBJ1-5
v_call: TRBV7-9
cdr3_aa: ASSGGNSNQPQH

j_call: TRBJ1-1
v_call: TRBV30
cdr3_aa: ACRQGRLYTEAF

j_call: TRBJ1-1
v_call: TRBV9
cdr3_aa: ASSDTGREAF